These T cell receptor beta chains were read from a single sample in a study of cytotoxic CD8 clonotypes in ibrutinib-treated CLL. The method was immunoSEQ multiplex PCR; TCRdb's version includes in-frame clones alone and lacks a portion of them. The sample lists about 330,000 clones, 67% occurring once. The sample in question was PBMCs, obtained after 36 months of ibrutinib treatment. The receptors come from a human donor with chronic lymphocytic leukemia. Both conserved end residues are part of each CDR3. The order of the fields is J gene, V gene, clone size, D gene, CDR3 protein, CDR3 DNA. A D gene is named only where the DNA matches it firmly. Part of the rows lack a size; the others show once, few, many or a class for expanded clones.

>TRBJ2-3|TRBV7-8|-|TRBD2
CASSLVAGGPVDTQYF
TGTGCCAGCAGCTTAGTGGCGGGAGGGCCAGTAGATACGCAGTATTTT
>TRBJ2-1|TRBV28|few|TRBD1
CASSPGQGAHYNEQFF
TGTGCCAGCAGTCCAGGACAGGGGGCGCATTACAATGAGCAGTTCTTC
>TRBJ2-7|TRBV29-1|once|TRBD1
CSARDRKSYEQYF
TGCAGCGCCCGGGACAGGAAATCCTACGAGCAGTACTTC
>TRBJ2-7|TRBV6-1|once|TRBD1
CASSEAGSGGYEQYF
TGTGCCAGCAGTGAAGCGGGCTCAGGGGGCTACGAGCAGTACTTC
>TRBJ2-1|TRBV7-2|-|-
CASSFWGNEQFF
TGTGCCAGCAGCTTCTGGGGCAATGAGCAGTTCTTC
>TRBJ1-2|TRBV7-9|-|-
CASSLLGSNYGYTF
TGTGCCAGCAGCTTACTGGGATCAAACTATGGCTACACCTTC
>TRBJ1-6|TRBV5-6|-|TRBD1
CASSPRDRGLRSPLHF
TGTGCCAGCAGCCCGCGGGACAGGGGGCTACGGTCACCCCTCCACTTT
>TRBJ2-1|TRBV25-1|-|TRBD2
CASSLFSSGKPHEQFF
TGTGCCAGCAGCCTGTTTTCGAGCGGGAAACCCCATGAGCAGTTCTTC
>TRBJ2-7|TRBV11-2|-|-
CASSLSRLGTKTYEQYF
TGTGCCAGCAGCTTAAGTCGACTCGGGACGAAGACCTACGAGCAGTACTTC
>TRBJ1-4|TRBV29-1|-|TRBD1
CSARAGTGATNEKLFF
TGCAGCGCCCGAGCTGGGACAGGGGCGACTAATGAAAAACTGTTTTTT
>TRBJ2-3|TRBV7-2|-|-
CASSLLSNLLRTDTQYF
TGTGCCAGCAGCTTACTTAGTAATTTGCTCCGCACAGATACGCAGTATTTT
>TRBJ2-2|TRBV5-4|-|-
CASSLATGTGELFF
TGTGCCAGCAGCTTGGCCACGGGGACCGGGGAGCTGTTTTTT
>TRBJ1-2|TRBV4-2|-|TRBD1
CASSLPSTGDGKGYTF
TGTGCCAGCAGCCTACCATCAACAGGGGACGGTAAGGGCTACACCTTC
>TRBJ1-4|TRBV15|few|-
CATSRTPRQLATNEKLFF
TGTGCCACCAGCAGGACCCCCCGACAGCTCGCAACTAATGAAAAACTGTTTTTT
>TRBJ2-7|TRBV4-1|-|TRBD1
CASSPGGTGLDEQYF
TGCGCCAGCAGCCCAGGAGGGACAGGGTTGGACGAGCAGTACTTC
>TRBJ2-2|TRBV15|-|-
CATSSRYTGELFF
TGTGCCACCAGCAGTCGATACACCGGGGAGCTGTTTTTT
>TRBJ2-1|TRBV6-1|-|-
CASSEEGGQTYNEQFF
TGTGCCAGCAGTGAGGAGGGGGGACAAACCTACAATGAGCAGTTCTTC
>TRBJ2-7|TRBV7-2|few|-
CASSPRASYEQYF
TGTGCCAGCAGCCCCCGGGCCTCCTACGAGCAGTACTTC
>TRBJ2-7|TRBV15|-|TRBD1
CATSRKYQGAKSYEQYF
TGTGCCACCAGCAGAAAATATCAGGGGGCTAAGTCCTACGAGCAGTACTTC
>TRBJ2-7|TRBV15|few|-
CATSRARGRAYEQYF
TGTGCCACCAGCAGAGCGCGGGGAAGGGCCTACGAGCAGTACTTC
>TRBJ2-7|TRBV19|few|-
CASSIGSYEQYF
TGTGCCAGTAGTATTGGGAGTTACGAGCAGTACTTC
>TRBJ1-5|TRBV19|few|TRBD1
CASSMRQGKHF
TGTGCCAGTAGTATGCGACAGGGCAAGCATTTT
>TRBJ2-5|TRBV7-7|-|-
CASSTGFPETQYF
TGTGCCAGCAGCACAGGGTTCCCAGAGACCCAGTACTTC
>TRBJ2-5|TRBV5-6|few|-
CASSVSGTPGETQYF
TGTGCCAGCAGCGTCTCCGGGACCCCCGGGGAGACCCAGTACTTC
>TRBJ1-4|TRBV9|-|-
CASSVVPSEKLFF
TGTGCCAGCAGCGTAGTTCCCAGCGAAAAACTGTTTTTT
>TRBJ2-7|TRBV15|-|TRBD2
CATSFRGLGDEQYF
TGTGCCACCAGTTTTCGTGGACTAGGCGACGAGCAGTACTTC
>TRBJ1-2|TRBV7-3|few|-
CASSRGRVDGYTF
TGTGCCAGCAGCCGCGGACGTGTGGATGGCTACACCTTC
>TRBJ1-2|TRBV9|-|TRBD1
CASSVATAGGGYTF
TGTGCCAGCAGCGTAGCTACCGCAGGGGGTGGCTACACCTTC
>TRBJ1-1|TRBV7-9|-|-
CASSLGWTEAFF
TGTGCCAGCAGCTTAGGGTGGACTGAAGCTTTCTTT
>TRBJ1-2|TRBV9|once|TRBD1
CASSVAVGTGVESYTF
TGTGCCAGCAGCGTAGCTGTGGGGACAGGGGTCGAAAGCTACACCTTC
>TRBJ2-7|TRBV5-5|-|TRBD1
CASSISGTGSSYEQYF
TGTGCCAGCAGCATTTCTGGGACAGGGTCTTCCTACGAGCAGTACTTC
>TRBJ2-1|TRBV5-1|-|TRBD2
CASTLLAGGYNEQFF
TGCGCCAGCACTCTTCTAGCGGGAGGTTACAATGAGCAGTTCTTC
>TRBJ2-3|TRBV7-2|-|-
CASSSGLRGLTDTQYF
TGTGCCAGCAGCTCCGGTCTGCGAGGCCTCACAGATACGCAGTATTTT
>TRBJ2-7|TRBV19|few|TRBD1
CASSNHRGSLSYEQYF
TGTGCCAGTAGTAACCACAGGGGATCTTTATCCTACGAGCAGTACTTC
>TRBJ2-4|TRBV18|-|-
CASSATGSSKNIQYF
TGTGCCAGCTCAGCGACAGGCTCCTCCAAAAACATTCAGTACTTC
>TRBJ2-7|TRBV6-6|-|-
CASSLETSYEQYF
TGTGCCAGCAGTCTAGAGACCTCCTACGAGCAGTACTTC
>TRBJ2-7|TRBV7-9|few|TRBD1
CASSLSPLGDSGYEQYF
TGTGCCAGCAGCTTATCCCCTCTGGGGGACAGTGGGTACGAGCAGTACTTC
>TRBJ1-5|TRBV19|-|-
CASSITAVSQPQHF
TGTGCCAGTAGTATTACGGCAGTGTCTCAGCCCCAGCATTTT
>TRBJ2-5|TRBV5-1|-|-
CASSRGAGGAQYF
TGCGCCAGCAGCCGTGGGGCTGGTGGGGCCCAGTACTTC
>TRBJ2-5|TRBV5-1|-|TRBD1
CASSNRDRVLQETQYF
TGCGCCAGCAGCAACCGGGACAGGGTTCTCCAAGAGACCCAGTACTTC
>TRBJ2-2|TRBV29-1|-|-
CSVEGRGVSNTGELFF
TGCAGCGTTGAAGGCAGGGGAGTATCGAACACCGGGGAGCTGTTTTTT
>TRBJ2-4|TRBV5-1|-|-
CASKGENIQYF
TGCGCCAGCAAAGGGGAAAACATTCAGTACTTC
>TRBJ1-5|TRBV28|-|-
CAIQGLGQPQHF
TGTGCCATCCAGGGACTCGGGCAGCCCCAGCATTTT
>TRBJ1-6|TRBV15|-|-
CATSRVPGTSHNSPLHF
TGTGCCACCAGCAGAGTCCCCGGGACCTCGCATAATTCACCCCTCCACTTT
>TRBJ2-5|TRBV7-3|-|-
CASSPHGTPPGETQYF
TGTGCCAGCAGCCCCCACGGGACCCCCCCGGGGGAGACCCAGTACTTC
>TRBJ2-5|TRBV28|-|-
CASSVVGTQYF
TGTGCCAGCAGCGTGGTGGGGACCCAGTACTTC
>TRBJ2-7|TRBV27|-|TRBD2
CASSFVSGSSEQYF
TGTGCCAGCAGTTTCGTTAGCGGGAGTAGCGAGCAGTACTTC
>TRBJ2-7|TRBV6-1|-|-
CASSTNRQVLHF
TGTGCCAGCAGCACTAACAGACAGGTTCTGCACTTC
>TRBJ2-3|TRBV11-3|-|TRBD1
CASSSTGGIFDTQYF
TGTGCCAGCAGCTCGACAGGGGGCATATTCGATACGCAGTATTTT
>TRBJ2-7|TRBV7-3|-|TRBD2
CASSLLADYEQYF
TGTGCCAGCAGCCTCCTAGCGGACTACGAGCAGTACTTC
>TRBJ2-7|TRBV7-2|-|-
CASSLGEPGREPYEQYF
TGTGCCAGCAGCTTAGGTGAGCCGGGACGGGAACCCTACGAGCAGTACTTC
>TRBJ2-7|TRBV19|-|-
CASSIVTSSSYEQYF
TGTGCCAGTAGTATAGTCACCTCGAGCTCCTACGAGCAGTACTTC
>TRBJ2-2|TRBV19|-|-
CASSISGKKELFF
TGTGCCAGTAGTATATCAGGGAAGAAGGAGCTGTTTTTT